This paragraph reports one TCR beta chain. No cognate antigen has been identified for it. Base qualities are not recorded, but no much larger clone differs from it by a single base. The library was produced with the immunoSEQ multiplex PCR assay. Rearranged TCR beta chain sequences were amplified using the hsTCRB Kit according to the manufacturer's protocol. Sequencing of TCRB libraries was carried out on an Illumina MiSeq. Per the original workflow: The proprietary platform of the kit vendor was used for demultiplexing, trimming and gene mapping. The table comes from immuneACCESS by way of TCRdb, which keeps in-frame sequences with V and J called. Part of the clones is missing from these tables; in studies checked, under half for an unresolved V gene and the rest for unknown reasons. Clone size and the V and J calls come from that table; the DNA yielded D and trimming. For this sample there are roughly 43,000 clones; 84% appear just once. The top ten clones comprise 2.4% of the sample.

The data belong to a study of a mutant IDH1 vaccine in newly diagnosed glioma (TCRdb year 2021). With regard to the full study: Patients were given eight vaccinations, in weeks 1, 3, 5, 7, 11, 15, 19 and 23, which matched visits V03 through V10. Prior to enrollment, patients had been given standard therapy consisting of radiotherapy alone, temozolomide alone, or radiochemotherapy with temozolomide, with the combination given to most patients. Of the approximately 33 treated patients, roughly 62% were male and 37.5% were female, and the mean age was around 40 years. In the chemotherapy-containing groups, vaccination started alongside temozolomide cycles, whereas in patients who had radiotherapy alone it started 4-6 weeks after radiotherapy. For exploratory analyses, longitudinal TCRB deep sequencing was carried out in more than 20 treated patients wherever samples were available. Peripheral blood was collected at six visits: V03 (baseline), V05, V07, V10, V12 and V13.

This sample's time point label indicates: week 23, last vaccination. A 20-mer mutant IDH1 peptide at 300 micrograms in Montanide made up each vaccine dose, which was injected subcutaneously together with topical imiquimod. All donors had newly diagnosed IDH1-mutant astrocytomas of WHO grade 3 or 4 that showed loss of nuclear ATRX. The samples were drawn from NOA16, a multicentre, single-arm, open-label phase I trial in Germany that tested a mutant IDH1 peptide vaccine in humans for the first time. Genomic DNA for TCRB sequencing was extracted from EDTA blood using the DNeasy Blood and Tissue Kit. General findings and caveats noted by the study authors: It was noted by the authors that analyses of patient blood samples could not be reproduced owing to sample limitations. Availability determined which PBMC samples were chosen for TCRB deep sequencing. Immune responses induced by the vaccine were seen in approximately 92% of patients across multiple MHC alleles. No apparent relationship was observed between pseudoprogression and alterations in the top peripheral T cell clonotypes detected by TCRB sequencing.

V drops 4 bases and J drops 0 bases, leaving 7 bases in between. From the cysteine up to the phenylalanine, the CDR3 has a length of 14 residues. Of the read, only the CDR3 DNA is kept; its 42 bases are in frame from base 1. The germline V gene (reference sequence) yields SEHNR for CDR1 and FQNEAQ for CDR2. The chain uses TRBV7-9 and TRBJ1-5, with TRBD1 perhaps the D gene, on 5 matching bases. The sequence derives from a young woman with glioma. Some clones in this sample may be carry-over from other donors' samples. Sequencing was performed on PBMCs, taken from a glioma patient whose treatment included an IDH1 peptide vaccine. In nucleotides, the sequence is TGTGCCAGCAGCTCAGGGTATAGCAATCAGCCCCAGCATTTT. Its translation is CASSSGYSNQPQHF.